The 2 T cell receptor beta chains below come from one sample, sequenced in a study of shared clonotypes between healthy human individuals. The method was immunoSEQ multiplex PCR; TCRdb's version includes in-frame clones alone and lacks a portion of them. The table records roughly 2.5 million clones, 90% to 95% of them present only once. What was sequenced was naive CD4+ T cells sorted from blood. Subset reported: CD45RA+ positively selected. Receptor source: a man aged 18 to 29 in good health.

The CDR3 here is CASTTQGFGSPLHF. CDR3 DNA sequence: TGTGCCAGCACCACACAGGGGTTTGGGTCACCCCTCCACTTT. V gene TRBV5-4 combines with J gene TRBJ1-6; 7 bases match TRBD1. The CDR3 has 14 amino acids. Germline lookup yields CDR1 SGHNT and CDR2 YYREEE (reference sequence). V lost 6 bases to trimming and J lost 10 bases; unmatched junction nucleotides: 10.

In this sample, this clone turned up once. V is TRBV9 and J is TRBJ2-5; D gene uncertain. The V gene's germline CDR1 is SGDLS and CDR2 YYNGEE. V dropped 4 bases and J dropped 2 bases, with 12 bases sitting between them. The CDR3 has 14 amino acids. Here the CDR3 reads CASSPGAVQETQYF. CDR3 nucleotides: TGTGCCAGCAGCCCCGGTGCGGTACAAGAGACCCAGTACTTC.